The rows below give T cell receptor beta chains drawn from one sample of a study of T-cell reconstitution after alpha-beta-depleted transplantation in children. MiXCR, applied by TCRdb to the PCR reads, yields one record per CDR3 protein. The table shows approximately 83,000 distinct CDR3 sequences, with 12% occurring only once. Sequenced material: PBMCs from the stem cell graft donor, taken from the stem cell graft. Receptors originate from a human donor who donated a stem cell graft to a child with inherited bone marrow failure. Each CDR3 is given with its conserved first and last residue. The D gene is left open where the match is weak. Clone size appears in some rows only: once, few, many, or a class for an expanded clone.

17 | TRBJ2-1 | TRBV2 | TRBD2 | few | TGTGCCAGCAGTGAAGCGTGGGGTAGCGGGAGTGTCAATGAGCAGTTCTTC | CASSEAWGSGSVNEQFF
15 | TRBJ2-2 | TRBV19 | - | few | TGTGCCAGTAGTATAGCAGGGGTCGGCACCGGGGAGCTGTTTTTT | CASSIAGVGTGELFF
16 | TRBJ2-1 | TRBV19 | TRBD2 | - | TGTGCCAGTAGTATAGATTGGAAGCGGGAGGTCGATGAGCAGTTCTTC | CASSIDWKREVDEQFF
12 | TRBJ2-7 | TRBV6-2/TRBV6-3 | - | - | TGTGCCAGCAGTTACTCCTCGGGCGGAGAGAACTTC | CASSYSSGGENF
17 | TRBJ1-4 | TRBV20-1 | - | - | TGCAGTGCTAGAGCCCCGACAGTCCGGGGGGCTAATGAAAAACTGTTTTTT | CSARAPTVRGANEKLFF
15 | TRBJ2-1 | TRBV6-1 | - | many | TGTGCCAGCAGTGAGCGCCTTTATGGGGGACCCGAGCAGTTCTTC | CASSERLYGGPEQFF
15 | TRBJ2-2 | TRBV3-2 | - | few | TGTGCCAGCAGCCCGGACAGGGGTGACACCGGGGAGCTGTTTTTT | CASSPDRGDTGELFF
12 | TRBJ2-1 | TRBV20-1 | - | many | TGCAGTGGAAGAGGGCTAGTGAATGAGCAGTTCTTC | CSGRGLVNEQFF
16 | TRBJ2-2 | TRBV5-1 | - | many | TGCGCCAGCAGCTTGACAGGGCTCTGGAAGACCGGGGAGCTGTTTTTT | CASSLTGLWKTGELFF
16 | TRBJ2-1 | TRBV5-1 | - | many | TGCGCCAGCAGCTTGGTACCGGGAGTAACCTACAATGAGCAGTTCTTC | CASSLVPGVTYNEQFF
13 | TRBJ2-4 | TRBV7-2 | - | many | TGTGCCAGCAGCTCCGGGGGACAAGGCCCTCAGTACTTC | CASSSGGQGPQYF
16 | TRBJ2-1 | TRBV7-2 | - | many | TGTGCCAGCAGCTTAGAAGGGCGGACCTCCTACAATGAGCAGTTCTTC | CASSLEGRTSYNEQFF
16 | TRBJ2-1 | TRBV5-1 | TRBD2 | many | TGCGCCAGCAGCTTGGGACTAGCGGAGGTCTACAATGAGCAGTTCTTC | CASSLGLAEVYNEQFF
14 | TRBJ1-2 | TRBV29-1 | - | many | TGCAGCGTTGAAGATCTGAATCACAGGACCGGCTACACCTTC | CSVEDLNHRTGYTF
13 | TRBJ1-1 | TRBV7-9 | - | many | TGTGCCAGCAGTAACGGGCGGGAAGATGAAGCTTTCTTT | CASSNGREDEAFF
11 | TRBJ2-5 | TRBV11-2 | - | many | TGTGCCAGCAGCGACCGGGAGACCCAGTACTTC | CASSDRETQYF
15 | TRBJ2-5 | TRBV4-3 | TRBD2 | many | TGCGCCAGCAGCCGAGCGGGAGGGCCTGGGGAGACCCAGTACTTC | CASSRAGGPGETQYF
14 | TRBJ2-1 | TRBV10-3 | - | many | TGTGCCGCCACCCCGGGACAAAACTACAATGAGCAGTTCTTC | CAATPGQNYNEQFF
14 | TRBJ2-3 | TRBV9 | - | many | TGTGCCAGCAGCATGACTAGGGTCAGGGATACGCAGTATTTT | CASSMTRVRDTQYF
14 | TRBJ1-3 | TRBV11-2 | - | - | TGTGCCAGCAGCTTAGAGGCTACGGGAAACACCATATATTTT | CASSLEATGNTIYF
13 | TRBJ2-7 | TRBV5-1 | TRBD2 | many | TGCGCCAGCAGTCGGGACTACCTTTACGAGCAGTACTTC | CASSRDYLYEQYF
16 | TRBJ1-2 | TRBV5-1 | TRBD1 | many | TGCGCCAGCAGCTCTCGGGACAGGGCTCTCGAGAGGGGCTACACCTTC | CASSSRDRALERGYTF
13 | TRBJ1-6 | TRBV20-1 | - | - | TGCAGTGCTAGAGATGACCCCGAAAGGCCCCTCCACTTT | CSARDDPERPLHF
16 | TRBJ2-1 | TRBV12-3/TRBV12-4 | TRBD2 | many | TGTGCCAGCAGTTTATGGCAATTGACTAGCGGCAGAAAGCAGTTCTTC | CASSLWQLTSGRKQFF
18 | TRBJ2-1 | TRBV5-1 | TRBD2 | many | TGCGCCAGCAGCTTGGGACTAGCGGGGGATCTTGGCATCGATGAGCAGTTCTTC | CASSLGLAGDLGIDEQFF
15 | TRBJ2-3 | TRBV5-4 | TRBD2 | - | TGTGCCAGCAGTTCGACTAGCGGGAGTACAGATACGCAGTATTTT | CASSSTSGSTDTQYF
12 | TRBJ1-2 | TRBV20-1 | - | many | TGCAGTGCTGGTAGGAGAAACTATGGCTACACCTTC | CSAGRRNYGYTF
22 | TRBJ2-3 | TRBV20-1 | - | many | TGCAGTGCGGTGCATCTCCCACAGGCGTTGTGGTGGGCCCCAATTAGCACAGATACGCAGTATTTT | CSAVHLPQALWWAPISTDTQYF
14 | TRBJ2-1 | TRBV2 | - | many | TGTGCCAGCAGATTTGATCCGCAGGGAAATGAGCAGTTCTTC | CASRFDPQGNEQFF
15 | TRBJ1-1 | TRBV5-1 | TRBD1 | many | TGCGCCAGCAGCTGGGGAGGGACAGCGAGCACTGAAGCTTTCTTT | CASSWGGTASTEAFF
18 | TRBJ2-7 | TRBV27 | TRBD2 | many | TGTGCCAGCAGTTTATCGCCCTGGACTAGCGGGTTCTCCTACGAGCAGTACTTC | CASSLSPWTSGFSYEQYF
14 | TRBJ2-7 | TRBV7-2 | - | many | TGTGCCAGCAGCTTAGAGCAGGTCTCCTACGAGCAGTACTTC | CASSLEQVSYEQYF
15 | TRBJ2-2 | TRBV5-1 | - | many | TGCGCCACCGCCCGGGACCAACCGTGGACCGGGGAGCTGTTTTTT | CATARDQPWTGELFF
14 | TRBJ2-7 | TRBV5-1 | TRBD1 | many | TGCGCCAGCAGCTTGAGGGGACAGGGCTACGAGCAGTACTTC | CASSLRGQGYEQYF
12 | TRBJ1-2 | TRBV29-1 | - | many | TGCAGCGGGTGCTGGGAGGGGTATGGCTACACCTTC | CSGCWEGYGYTF
13 | TRBJ2-7 | TRBV5-1 | - | many | TGCGCCAGCAGCCTAGACAGTGCCTACGAGCAGTACTTC | CASSLDSAYEQYF
14 | TRBJ2-7 | TRBV20-1 | TRBD2 | many | TGCAGTGCTAGTGGGGGGGTCCCCTCCTACGAGCAGTACTTC | CSASGGVPSYEQYF
17 | TRBJ2-5 | TRBV4-2 | TRBD2 | many | TGTGCCAGCAGCCCTAGAGATCTAGCGGGGGGCCAAGAGACCCAGTACTTC | CASSPRDLAGGQETQYF
14 | TRBJ2-1 | TRBV5-1 | - | - | TGCGCCAGCAGCTTGGAATCAGCCGCCGATGAGCAGTTCTTC | CASSLESAADEQFF
15 | TRBJ1-6 | TRBV7-3 | - | many | TGTGCCAGCAGCTTAATCCCAGGGTTTAATTCACCCCTCCACTTT | CASSLIPGFNSPLHF
14 | TRBJ2-2 | TRBV7-9 | - | many | TGTGCCAGCCGTTTAGGACTAAACACCGGGGAGCTGTTTTTT | CASRLGLNTGELFF